This T cell receptor (beta chain) was obtained from a study of sequential checkpoint blockade in melanoma. About the research overall: TCRβ was sequenced from DNA of 91 pretreatment tumors. More than 20 patients had tumor biopsies before treatment and at week 13. Study results and limitations: About 30 times likelier clinical benefit followed increased tumor T-cell fraction and clonality. In arm A, pretreatment tumor clonality was associated with response.

By proportion, this clone is medium-sized (0.01 to 0.1%). The antigen is undetermined. Treatment defined: randomized to nivolumab then ipilimumab (arm A) or the reverse (arm B). The CDR3 extends over 14 amino acids. CDR1 and CDR2 from the germline V gene are SGHNT and YENEEA. Trimming shortened V by 2 bases and J by 8 bases, and 12 bases separated the two germline ends. This table comes from immunoSEQ multiplex PCR, and its TCRdb copy is limited to in-frame clones, with some not included. The table shows about 4,400 clones, with about a fifth occurring only once. The input for sequencing was tumor tissue (inferred from file names), taken from a patient given nivolumab and ipilimumab in sequence. The chain couples TRBV11-3 to TRBJ1-4; a possible D gene is TRBD1 (6 bases). The origin of this receptor is a human donor with melanoma. CDR3 coding DNA: TGTGCCAGCAGCTTACAGGGGATCGGGGAAAAACTGTTTTTT. As protein: CASSLQGIGEKLFF. The full variable domain, with the rest looked up from reference TRBV11-3 and TRBJ1-4, is EAGVVQSPRYKIIEKKQPVAFWCNPISGHNTLYWYLQNLGQGPELLIRYENEEAVDDSQLPKDRFSAERLKGVDSTLKIQPAELGDSAVYLCASSLQGIGEKLFFGSGTQLSVL.